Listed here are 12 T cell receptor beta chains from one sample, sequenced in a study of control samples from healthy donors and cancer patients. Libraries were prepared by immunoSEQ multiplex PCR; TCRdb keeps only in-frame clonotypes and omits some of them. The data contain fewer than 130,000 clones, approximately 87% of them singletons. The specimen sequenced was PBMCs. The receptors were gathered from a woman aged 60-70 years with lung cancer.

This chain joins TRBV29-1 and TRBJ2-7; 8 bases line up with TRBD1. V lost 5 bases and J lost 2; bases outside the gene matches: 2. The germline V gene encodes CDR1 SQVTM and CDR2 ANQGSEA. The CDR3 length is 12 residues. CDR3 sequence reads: CSVRTGTYEQYF. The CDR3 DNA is TGCAGCGTTAGGACAGGGACCTACGAGCAGTACTTC.

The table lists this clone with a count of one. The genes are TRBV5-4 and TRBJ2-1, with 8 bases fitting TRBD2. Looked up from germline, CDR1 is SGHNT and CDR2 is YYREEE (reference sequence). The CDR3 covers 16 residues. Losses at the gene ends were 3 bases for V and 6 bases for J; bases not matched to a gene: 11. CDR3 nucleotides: TGTGCCAGCAGCTCCTCCGGGACTAGACACTCCAATGAGCAGTTCTTC. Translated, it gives CASSSSGTRHSNEQFF.

CDR3 in DNA: TGCGCCAGCAGCCTTTCGGTAACAGGGTTGAACACTGAAGCTTTCTTT. It yields the protein CASSLSVTGLNTEAFF. The chain has TRBV4-1 and TRBJ1-1; D might be TRBD1 (6 bases). V was clipped by 4 bases and J by 0 bases, with 15 bases between them. This CDR3 region has 16 residues. Germline V gene data show CDR1 as MGHRA and CDR2 as YSYEKL.

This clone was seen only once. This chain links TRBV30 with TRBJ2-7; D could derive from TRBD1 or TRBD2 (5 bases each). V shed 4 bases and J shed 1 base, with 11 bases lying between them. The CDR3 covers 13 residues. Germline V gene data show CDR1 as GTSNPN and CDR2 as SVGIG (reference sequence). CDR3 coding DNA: TGTGCCTGGACTCGGGGCGGATCCTACGAGCAGTACTTC. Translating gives CAWTRGGSYEQYF.

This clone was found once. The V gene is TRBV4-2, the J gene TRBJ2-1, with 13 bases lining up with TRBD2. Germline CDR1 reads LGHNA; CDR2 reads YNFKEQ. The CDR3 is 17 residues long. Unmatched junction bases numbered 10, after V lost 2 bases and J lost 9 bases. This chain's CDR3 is CASSQPLAGGQSVEQFF. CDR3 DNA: TGTGCCAGCAGCCAACCACTAGCGGGGGGGCAAAGCGTTGAGCAGTTCTTC.

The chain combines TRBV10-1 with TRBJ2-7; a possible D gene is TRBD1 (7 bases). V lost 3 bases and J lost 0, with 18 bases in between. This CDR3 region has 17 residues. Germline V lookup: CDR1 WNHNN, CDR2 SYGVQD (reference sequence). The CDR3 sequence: CASSDNRETGSSYEQYF. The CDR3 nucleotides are TGCGCCAGCAGTGATAATCGGGAGACAGGGAGCTCCTACGAGCAGTACTTC.

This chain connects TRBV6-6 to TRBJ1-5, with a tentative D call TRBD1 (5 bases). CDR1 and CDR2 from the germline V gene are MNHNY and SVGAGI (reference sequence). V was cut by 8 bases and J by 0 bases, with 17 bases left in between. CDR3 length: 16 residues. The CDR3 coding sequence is TGTGCCAGCCGGGACGGGTACCTTTATAGCAATCAGCCCCAGCATTTT. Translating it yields CASRDGYLYSNQPQHF.

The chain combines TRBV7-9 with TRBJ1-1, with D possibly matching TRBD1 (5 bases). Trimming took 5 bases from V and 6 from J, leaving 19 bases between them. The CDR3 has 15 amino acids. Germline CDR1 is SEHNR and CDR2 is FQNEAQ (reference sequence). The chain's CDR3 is CASSPLGARRAEAFF. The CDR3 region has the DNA TGTGCCAGCAGCCCATTAGGGGCCCGGCGGGCTGAAGCTTTCTTT. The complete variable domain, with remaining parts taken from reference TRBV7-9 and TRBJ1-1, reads DTGVSQNPRHKITKRGQNVTFRCDPISEHNRLYWYRQTLGQGPEFLTYFQNEAQLEKSRLLSDRFSAERPKGSFSTLEIQRTEQGDSAMYLCASSPLGARRAEAFFGQGTRLTVV.

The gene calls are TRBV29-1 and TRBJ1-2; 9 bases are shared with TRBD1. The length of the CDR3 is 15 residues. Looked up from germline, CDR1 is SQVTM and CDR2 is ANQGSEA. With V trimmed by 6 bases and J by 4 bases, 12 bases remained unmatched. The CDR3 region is CSVTGTGSGAYGYTF. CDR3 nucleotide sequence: TGCAGCGTGACCGGGACAGGGTCGGGGGCCTATGGCTACACCTTC. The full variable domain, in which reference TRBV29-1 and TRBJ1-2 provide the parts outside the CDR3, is SAVISQKPSRDICQRGTSLTIQCQVDSQVTMMFWYRQQPGQSLTLIATANQGSEATYESGFVIDKFPISRPNLTFSTLTVSNMSPEDSSIYLCSVTGTGSGAYGYTFGSGTRLTVV.

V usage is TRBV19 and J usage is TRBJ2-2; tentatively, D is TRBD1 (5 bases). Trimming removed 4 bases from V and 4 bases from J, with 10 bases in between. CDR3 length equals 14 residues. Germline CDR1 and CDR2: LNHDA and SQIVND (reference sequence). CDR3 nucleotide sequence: TGTGCCAGTAGTACAGGGATAAGCACCGGGGAGCTGTTTTTT. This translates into CASSTGISTGELFF.

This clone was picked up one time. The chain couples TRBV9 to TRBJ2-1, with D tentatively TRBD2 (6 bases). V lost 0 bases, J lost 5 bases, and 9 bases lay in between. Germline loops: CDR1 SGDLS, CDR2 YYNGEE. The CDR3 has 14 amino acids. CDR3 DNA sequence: TGTGCCAGCAGCGTAGGGGAGGCGGACAATGAGCAGTTCTTC. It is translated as CASSVGEADNEQFF.

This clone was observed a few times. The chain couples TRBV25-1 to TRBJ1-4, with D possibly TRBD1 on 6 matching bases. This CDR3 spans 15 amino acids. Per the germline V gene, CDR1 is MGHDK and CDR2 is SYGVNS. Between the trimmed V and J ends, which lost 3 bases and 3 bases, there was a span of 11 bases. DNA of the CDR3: TGTGCCAGCAGTGACCCGGGACAACCTAATGAAAAACTGTTTTTT. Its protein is CASSDPGQPNEKLFF.